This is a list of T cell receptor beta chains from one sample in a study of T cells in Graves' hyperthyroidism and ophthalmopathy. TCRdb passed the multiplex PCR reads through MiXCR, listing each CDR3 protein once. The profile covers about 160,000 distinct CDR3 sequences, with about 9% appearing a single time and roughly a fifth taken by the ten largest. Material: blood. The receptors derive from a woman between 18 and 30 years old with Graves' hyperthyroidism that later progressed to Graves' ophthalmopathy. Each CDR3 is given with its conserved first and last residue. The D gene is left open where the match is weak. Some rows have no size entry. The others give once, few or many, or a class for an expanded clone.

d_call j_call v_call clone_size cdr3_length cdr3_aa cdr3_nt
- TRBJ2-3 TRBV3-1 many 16 CASSQGPDASTDTQYF TGTGCCAGCAGCCAAGGACCGGACGCCTCCACAGATACGCAGTATTTT
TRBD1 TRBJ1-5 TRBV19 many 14 CASRGQGRNQPQHF TGTGCCAGTAGGGGACAGGGGCGCAATCAGCCCCAGCATTTT
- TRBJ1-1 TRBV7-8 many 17 CASSLGGREFGNTEAFF TGTGCCAGCAGCTTAGGCGGCAGGGAATTTGGTAACACTGAAGCTTTCTTT
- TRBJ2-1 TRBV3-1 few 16 CASSQEMRNSYNEQFF TGCGCCAGCAGCCAAGAGATGAGAAACTCCTACAATGAGCAGTTCTTC
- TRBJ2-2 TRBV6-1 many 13 CASSSGVAGELFF TGTGCCAGCAGTTCGGGGGTTGCCGGGGAGCTGTTTTTT
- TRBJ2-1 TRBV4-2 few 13 CASSSTSFNIQFF TGTGCCAGCAGCAGTACTAGCTTTAACATCCAGTTCTTC
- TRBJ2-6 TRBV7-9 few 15 CAGRQNRSGANVLTF TGTGCCGGACGGCAAAACCGCTCTGGGGCCAACGTCCTGACTTTC
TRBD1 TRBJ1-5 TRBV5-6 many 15 CASSYRDRVHQPQHF TGTGCCAGCAGCTACCGAGACAGGGTTCATCAGCCCCAGCATTTT
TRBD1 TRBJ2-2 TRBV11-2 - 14 CASKAQGGIGELFF TGTGCCAGCAAAGCACAGGGGGGAATCGGGGAGCTGTTTTTT
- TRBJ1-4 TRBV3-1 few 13 CASFPGAGEKLFF TGTGCCAGCTTTCCAGGGGCCGGGGAAAAACTGTTTTTT
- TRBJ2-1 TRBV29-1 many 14 CSVETSMPYNEQFF TGCAGCGTTGAAACTTCGATGCCATACAATGAGCAGTTCTTC
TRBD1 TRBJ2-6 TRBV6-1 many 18 CASSWNRGIRPGANVLTF TGTGCCAGCAGTTGGAACAGGGGGATCCGTCCTGGGGCCAACGTCCTGACTTTC
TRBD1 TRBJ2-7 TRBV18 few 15 CASSGDRGSSYEQYF TGTGCCAGCTCAGGCGACAGGGGGTCCTCCTACGAGCAGTACTTC
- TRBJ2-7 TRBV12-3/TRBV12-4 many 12 CASSTVGGEQYF TGTGCCAGCAGCACTGTGGGTGGCGAGCAGTACTTC
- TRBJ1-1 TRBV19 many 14 CASSIRGGNTEAFF TGTGCCAGTAGTATAAGGGGAGGGAACACTGAAGCTTTCTTT
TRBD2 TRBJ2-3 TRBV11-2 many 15 CASSAQAGGTDTQYF TGTGCCAGCAGCGCACAGGCGGGGGGCACAGATACGCAGTATTTT
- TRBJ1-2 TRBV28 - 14 CASSPPRLIYGYTF TGTGCCAGCAGTCCACCTCGACTTATTTATGGCTACACCTTC
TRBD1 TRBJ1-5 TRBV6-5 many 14 CASSYGQGQEPQHF TGTGCCAGCAGTTATGGACAGGGGCAGGAGCCCCAGCATTTT
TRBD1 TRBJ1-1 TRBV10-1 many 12 CASSGGTAEAFF TGCGCCAGCAGTGGGGGGACAGCTGAAGCTTTCTTT
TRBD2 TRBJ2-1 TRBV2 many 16 CASRRTSGKGYNEQFF TGTGCCAGCCGTCGGACTAGCGGGAAGGGATACAATGAGCAGTTCTTC
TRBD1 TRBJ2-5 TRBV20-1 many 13 CSARRGLGETQYF TGCAGTGCAAGAAGGGGGCTCGGAGAGACCCAGTACTTC
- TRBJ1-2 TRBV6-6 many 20 CASSYSTLRGAEGRDAGYTF TGTGCCAGCAGTTACTCGACGTTACGGGGGGCGGAGGGTAGGGACGCTGGCTACACCTTC
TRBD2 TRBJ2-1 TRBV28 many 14 CATEILAGGDEQFF TGTGCCACCGAAATACTAGCGGGGGGGGATGAGCAGTTCTTC
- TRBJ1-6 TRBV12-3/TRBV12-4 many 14 CASSLGTINSPLHF TGTGCCAGCAGTTTAGGGACCATTAATTCACCCCTCCACTTT
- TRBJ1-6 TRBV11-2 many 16 CAIHPGGSSYNSPLHF TGTGCCATCCACCCCGGGGGGAGCTCCTATAATTCACCCCTCCACTTT
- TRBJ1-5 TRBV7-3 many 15 CASSPQDRDNQPQHF TGTGCCAGCAGCCCGCAGGACAGAGACAATCAGCCCCAGCATTTT
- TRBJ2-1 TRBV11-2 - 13 CASSFWVDNEQLF TGTGCCAGCAGCTTTTGGGTTGACAATGAGCAGCTCTTC
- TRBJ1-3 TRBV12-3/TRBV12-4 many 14 CASSSDSSGNTTYF TGTGCCAGCAGTTCCGACTCCTCTGGAAACACCACATATTTT
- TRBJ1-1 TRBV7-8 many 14 CASRAPESSIEAFF TGTGCCAGCAGGGCTCCAGAGAGTTCAATTGAAGCTTTCTTT
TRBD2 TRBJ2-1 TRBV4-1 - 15 CASSQEASGRYEQFF TGCGCCAGCAGCCAAGAGGCTAGCGGGCGATATGAGCAGTTCTTC
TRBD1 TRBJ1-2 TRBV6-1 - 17 CASSLGQRTPVGYGYTF TGTGCCAGCAGCTTGGGACAGCGAACCCCTGTAGGTTATGGCTACACCTTC
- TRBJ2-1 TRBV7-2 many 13 CASSLALEGGQFF TGTGCCAGCAGCTTAGCGTTGGAGGGGGGGCAGTTCTTC
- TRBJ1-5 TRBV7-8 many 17 CASSPLHRFQFNQPQHF TGTGCCAGCAGCCCACTACATCGATTCCAGTTCAATCAGCCCCAGCATTTT
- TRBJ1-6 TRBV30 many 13 CAWSEANNSPLHF TGTGCCTGGAGTGAGGCAAATAATTCACCCCTCCACTTT
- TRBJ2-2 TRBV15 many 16 CATSRVKVLNTGELFF TGTGCCACCAGCAGAGTAAAAGTTCTAAACACCGGGGAGCTGTTTTTT
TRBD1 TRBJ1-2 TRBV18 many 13 CASSPGQGDGYTF TGTGCCAGCTCACCAGGACAGGGCGATGGCTACACCTTC
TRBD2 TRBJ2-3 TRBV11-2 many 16 CASSFTSGGASDTQYF TGTGCCAGCAGCTTTACTAGCGGGGGGGCCTCAGATACGCAGTATTTT
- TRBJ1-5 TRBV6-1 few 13 CASSELNNQPQHF TGTGCCAGCAGTGAATTAAATAATCAGCCCCAGCATTTT
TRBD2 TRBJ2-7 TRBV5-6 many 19 CASSLAVSGGNFPSYEQYF TGTGCCAGCAGCTTGGCTGTGAGCGGGGGTAATTTCCCATCCTACGAGCAGTACTTC
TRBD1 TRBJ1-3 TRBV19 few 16 CASRYLGQGYGNTIYF TGTGCCAGTAGGTACCTGGGACAGGGGTACGGAAACACCATATATTTT
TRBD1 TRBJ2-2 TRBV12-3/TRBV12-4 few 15 CASSLTRGQDGELFF TGTGCCAGCAGTCTGACCAGGGGGCAGGACGGGGAGCTGTTTTTT
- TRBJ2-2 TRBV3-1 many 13 CASSNSGTGELFF TGTGCCAGCAGCAATAGCGGCACCGGGGAGCTGTTTTTT
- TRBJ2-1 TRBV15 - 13 CATSRNLKDEQFF TGTGCCACCAGCAGAAACCTCAAGGATGAGCAGTTCTTC
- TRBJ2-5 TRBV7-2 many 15 CASSRQQGWRETQYF TGTGCCAGCAGCCGTCAACAGGGTTGGAGAGAGACCCAGTACTTC
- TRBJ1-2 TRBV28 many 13 CASSETGGYGYTF TGTGCCAGCAGTGAGACAGGTGGCTATGGCTACACCTTC
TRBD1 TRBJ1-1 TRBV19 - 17 CASSVDRGLGMFTEAFF TGTGCCAGTAGTGTGGACAGGGGGCTAGGGATGTTCACTGAAGCTTTCTTT
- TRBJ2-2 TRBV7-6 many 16 CASSLEGLMNTGELFF TGTGCCAGCAGCTTAGAAGGGCTGATGAACACCGGGGAGCTGTTTTTT
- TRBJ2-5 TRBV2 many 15 CASSKSDYQKETQYF TGTGCCAGCAGTAAGTCGGACTACCAAAAAGAGACCCAGTACTTC
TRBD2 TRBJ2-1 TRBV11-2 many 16 CASSISGSWVYNEQFF TGTGCCAGCAGCATTAGCGGGAGCTGGGTATACAATGAGCAGTTCTTC
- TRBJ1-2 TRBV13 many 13 CASSPRGSYGYTF TGTGCCAGCAGCCCTCGGGGGTCCTATGGCTACACCTTC